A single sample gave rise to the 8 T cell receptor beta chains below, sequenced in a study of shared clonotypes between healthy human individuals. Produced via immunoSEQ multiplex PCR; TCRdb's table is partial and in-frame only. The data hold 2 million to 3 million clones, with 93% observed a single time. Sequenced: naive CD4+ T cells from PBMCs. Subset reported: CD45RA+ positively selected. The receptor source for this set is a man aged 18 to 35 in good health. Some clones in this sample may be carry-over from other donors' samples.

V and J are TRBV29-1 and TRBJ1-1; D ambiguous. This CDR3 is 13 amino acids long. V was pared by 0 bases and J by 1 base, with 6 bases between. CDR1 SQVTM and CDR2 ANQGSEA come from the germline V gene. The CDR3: CSVEDPANTEAFF. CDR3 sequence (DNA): TGCAGCGTTGAAGATCCGGCGAACACTGAAGCTTTCTTT.

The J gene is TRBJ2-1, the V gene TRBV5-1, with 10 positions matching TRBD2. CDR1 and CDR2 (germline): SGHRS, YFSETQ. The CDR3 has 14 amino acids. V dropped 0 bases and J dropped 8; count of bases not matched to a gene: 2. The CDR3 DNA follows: TGCGCCAGCAGCTTGGCCGGGACTAGCGATGAGCAGTTCTTC. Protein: CASSLAGTSDEQFF. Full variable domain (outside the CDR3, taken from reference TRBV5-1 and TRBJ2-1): KAGVTQTPRYLIKTRGQQVTLSCSPISGHRSVSWYQQTPGQGLQFLFEYFSETQRNKGNFPGRFSGRQFSNSRSEMNVSTLELGDSALYLCASSLAGTSDEQFFGPGTRLTVL.

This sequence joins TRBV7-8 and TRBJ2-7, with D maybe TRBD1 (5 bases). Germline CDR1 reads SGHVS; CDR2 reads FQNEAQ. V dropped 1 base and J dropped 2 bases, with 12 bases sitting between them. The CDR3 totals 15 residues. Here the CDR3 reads CASSLESPGPYEQYF. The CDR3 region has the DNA TGTGCCAGCAGCTTAGAGAGTCCAGGGCCCTACGAGCAGTACTTC.

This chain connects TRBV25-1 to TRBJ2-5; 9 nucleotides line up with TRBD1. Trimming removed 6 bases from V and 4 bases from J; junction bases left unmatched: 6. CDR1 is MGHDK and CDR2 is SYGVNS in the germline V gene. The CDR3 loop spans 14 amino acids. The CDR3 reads CASRTGGGVETQYF. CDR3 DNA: TGTGCCAGCAGGACAGGGGGTGGTGTAGAGACCCAGTACTTC. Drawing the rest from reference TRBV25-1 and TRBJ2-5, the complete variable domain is EADIYQTPRYLVIGTGKKITLECSQTMGHDKMYWYQQDPGMELHLIHYSYGVNSTEKGDLSSESTVSRIRTEHFPLTLESARPSHTSQYLCASRTGGGVETQYFGPGTRLLVL.

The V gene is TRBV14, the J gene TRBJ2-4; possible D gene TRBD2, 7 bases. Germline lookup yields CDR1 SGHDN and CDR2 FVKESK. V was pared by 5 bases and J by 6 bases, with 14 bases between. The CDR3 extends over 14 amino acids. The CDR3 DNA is TGTGCCAGCAGCGAGGGGGGGGTCCGAAACATTCAGTACTTC. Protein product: CASSEGGVRNIQYF.

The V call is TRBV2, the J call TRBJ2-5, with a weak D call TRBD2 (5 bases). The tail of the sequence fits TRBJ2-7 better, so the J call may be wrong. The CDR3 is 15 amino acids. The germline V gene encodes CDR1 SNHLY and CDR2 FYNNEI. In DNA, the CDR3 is TGTGCCAGCAGTGAAGCTGAAGGGAGCGGCGACGAGCAGTACTTC. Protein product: CASSEAEGSGDEQYF.

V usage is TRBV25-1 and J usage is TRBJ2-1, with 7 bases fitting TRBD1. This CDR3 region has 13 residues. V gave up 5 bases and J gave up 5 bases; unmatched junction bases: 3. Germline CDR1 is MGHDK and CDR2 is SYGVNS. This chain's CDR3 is CASSMTGNNEQFF. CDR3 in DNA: TGTGCCAGCAGTATGACAGGGAACAATGAGCAGTTCTTC.

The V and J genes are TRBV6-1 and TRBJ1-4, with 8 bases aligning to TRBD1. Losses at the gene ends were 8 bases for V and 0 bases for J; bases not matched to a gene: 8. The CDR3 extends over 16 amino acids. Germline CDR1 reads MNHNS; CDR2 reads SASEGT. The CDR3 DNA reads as TGTGCCAGCCGTAAAGGACAGGGCCCAACTAATGAAAAACTGTTTTTT. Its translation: CASRKGQGPTNEKLFF.